The 5 T cell receptor beta chains listed next were all sequenced from one sample in a study of cytomegalovirus exposure and HLA in healthy donors. Using immunoSEQ multiplex PCR, the repertoire was profiled, and TCRdb retains in-frame clones only, with some absent. The table has approximately 180,000 clones, more than 75% seen once. Sequencing was performed on PBMCs. The receptor set was obtained from a man between 18 and 35 years old in good health and CMV-seropositive.

The gene calls are TRBV19 and TRBJ1-5, with D perhaps matching TRBD1 (6 bases). Trimming left V 6 bases short and J 5 bases short, with 14 bases between. The CDR3 is 14 residues long. CDR1 LNHDA and CDR2 SQIVND come from the germline V gene (reference sequence). CDR3 sequence: CASSDRYYYQPQHF. CDR3 DNA sequence: TGTGCCAGTAGCGACAGGTATTACTATCAGCCCCAGCATTTT.

This chain uses TRBV7-2 with TRBJ1-2; TRBD1 matches 7 bases. The CDR3 has 16 residues. Germline assignment: CDR1 SGHTA and CDR2 FQGNSA. J was trimmed by 6 bases and V by 5 bases; bases with no gene match: 15. CDR3 sequence reads: CASSRVTRQGVDGYTF. The CDR3 region has the DNA TGTGCCAGCAGCCGTGTGACCCGACAGGGAGTCGATGGCTACACCTTC.

V and J are TRBV29-1 and TRBJ1-1, with 7 nucleotides matching TRBD1. Germline V gene sequence: CDR1 SQVTM, CDR2 ANQGSEA. The CDR3 contains 14 residues. The V segment lost 7 bases and the J segment 0 bases; nucleotides outside the gene matches: 8. Here the CDR3 DNA reads TGCAGCGGCATCGACAGGGAGGTGAACACTGAAGCTTTCTTT. Amino acids: CSGIDREVNTEAFF.

This chain connects TRBV4-1 to TRBJ1-2, with 9 bases aligning to TRBD1. The germline V gene has CDR1 MGHRA and CDR2 YSYEKL. The CDR3 is made up of 15 amino acids. Trimming took 7 bases from V and 8 from J; bases not matched to a gene: 14. The CDR3 nucleotides read TGCGCCAGCAACCGGGGAACAGGGGGCGGTTTAGGCTACACCTTC. This translates into CASNRGTGGGLGYTF.

The chain recombines TRBV30 with TRBJ2-7, with 7 positions matching TRBD2. V was clipped by 6 bases and J by 6 bases; unmatched bases: 8. The length of the CDR3 is 12 residues. The germline gives CDR1 GTSNPN, CDR2 SVGIG (reference sequence). CDR3 DNA sequence: TGTGCCTGCCGGTGGGGGGGTCGCGAGCAGTACTTC. Protein product: CACRWGGREQYF.